This is a list of T cell receptor beta chains from one sample in a study of chemoradiotherapy in HPV16-positive cancers. Profiling relied on immunoSEQ multiplex PCR, and the TCRdb table lists in-frame clones only, not all of them. Seen here are several thousand clones, around 90% observed once, and the top ten hold roughly 2.5%. This sample comprised tumor tissue, obtained from a patient who underwent chemoradiotherapy. These receptors all come from a human donor with HPV-associated anogenital cancer. CDR3s include the opening cysteine and the closing phenylalanine or tryptophan. D genes are given only for firm matches. The size field is filled for only some rows; it gives once, few, many or a size class.

clone size	V gene	CDR3 length	D gene	J gene	CDR3 protein	CDR3 DNA
-	TRBV27	13	TRBD2	TRBJ2-1	CASTSDSGSSPFF	TGTGCCAGCACTTCGGATAGCGGGAGTAGCCCGTTCTTC
-	TRBV5-6	18	-	TRBJ2-6	CASSLAGFPFSGANVLTF	TGTGCCAGCAGCCTAGCAGGGTTCCCTTTCTCTGGGGCCAACGTCCTGACTTTC
-	TRBV11-3	14	TRBD1	TRBJ1-1	CASSPRDRGSEAFF	TGTGCCAGCAGCCCCCGGGACAGGGGCTCTGAAGCTTTCTTT
-	TRBV6-4	16	-	TRBJ2-1	CASRAIAVSSYNEQFF	TGTGCCAGCAGGGCCATAGCGGTGAGCTCCTACAATGAGCAGTTCTTC
-	TRBV7-9	14	TRBD2	TRBJ2-7	CASSSSGITHEQYF	TGTGCCAGCAGCTCCAGCGGGATAACCCACGAGCAGTACTTC
-	TRBV5-1	14	TRBD1	TRBJ2-5	CASSWGQLGETQYF	TGCGCCAGCAGCTGGGGACAGTTAGGAGAGACCCAGTACTTC
once	TRBV28	15	-	TRBJ2-5	CASSSYLAFQETQYF	TGTGCCAGCAGTTCCTACCTAGCTTTCCAAGAGACCCAGTACTTC
-	TRBV5-4	16	TRBD2	TRBJ2-2	CASSLAAGGGTGELFF	TGTGCCAGCAGCTTGGCGGCGGGAGGTGGCACCGGGGAGCTGTTTTTT
-	TRBV11-2	14	TRBD2	TRBJ2-1	CASSRAGGVGEQFF	TGTGCCAGCAGCCGCGCGGGAGGGGTCGGTGAGCAGTTCTTC
few	TRBV2	13	-	TRBJ1-2	CASSSEGNYGYTF	TGTGCCAGCAGTAGTGAAGGGAACTATGGCTACACCTTC
-	TRBV25-1	14	-	TRBJ2-7	CASSEYSDSYEQYF	TGTGCCAGCAGTGAATATAGCGACAGCTACGAGCAGTACTTC
-	TRBV11-2	15	-	TRBJ2-1	CASSFPRGENNEQFF	TGTGCCAGCAGCTTCCCACGGGGAGAGAACAATGAGCAGTTCTTC
-	TRBV18	15	TRBD1	TRBJ2-5	CASSPKTGVQETQYF	TGTGCCAGCTCACCGAAAACAGGGGTTCAAGAGACCCAGTACTTC
-	TRBV29-1	13	-	TRBJ2-7	CSALRDIMDEQYF	TGCAGCGCTCTGAGGGACATTATGGACGAGCAGTACTTC
-	TRBV5-4	15	-	TRBJ2-7	CASSLSTAGSREQYF	TGTGCCAGCAGCCTTTCCACGGCGGGGTCGCGAGAGCAGTACTTC
-	TRBV12-5	14	TRBD1	TRBJ2-7	CASGPRTGEHEQYF	TGTGCTAGTGGTCCCCGGACAGGGGAACACGAGCAGTACTTC
-	TRBV4-1	14	-	TRBJ1-2	CASSQEVNDYGYTF	TGCGCCAGCAGCCAAGAGGTCAATGACTATGGCTACACCTTC
-	TRBV4-2	17	-	TRBJ1-1	CASSQHSWTEEDTEAFF	TGTGCCAGCAGCCAACATTCCTGGACAGAAGAGGACACTGAAGCTTTCTTT
-	TRBV7-9	16	TRBD2	TRBJ2-3	CASSLGLAGGTDTQYF	TGTGCCAGCAGCTTAGGCCTAGCGGGAGGCACAGATACGCAGTATTTT
-	TRBV4-3	16	-	TRBJ1-5	CASSQDFGRGGQPQHF	TGCGCCAGCAGCCAAGATTTTGGACGGGGAGGTCAGCCCCAGCATTTT